This T cell receptor beta chain appears in the sequencing data of a study of cytomegalovirus exposure and HLA in healthy donors. PCR amplification relied on 60 Vbeta primers (plus 13 Jbeta primers). The data were produced by immunoSEQ multiplex PCR, yet TCRdb's version contains in-frame clones alone and is incomplete. The sample contains more than 100,000 clones, approximately 78% of which appear only once. Material for sequencing was PBMCs. This receptor was obtained from a woman aged 45-65 years in good health and CMV-seropositive.

The CDR3: CSVNYLPGSGETQYF. DNA for the CDR3: TGCAGCGTTAACTATCTGCCGGGATCGGGAGAGACCCAGTACTTC. The chain recombines TRBV29-1 with TRBJ2-5; D might be TRBD2 (5 bases). Deletions cut 5 bases from V and 4 bases from J, with 20 bases between. CDR3 size: 15 residues. Germline V gene lookup returns CDR1 SQVTM and CDR2 ANQGSEA.